This passage covers 3 T cell receptor beta chains from one sample sequenced in a study of sequential checkpoint blockade in melanoma. The method was immunoSEQ multiplex PCR; TCRdb's version includes in-frame clones alone and lacks a portion of them. Altogether roughly 20,000 clones are present, under 80% being singletons, with the ten largest covering 12%. The treatment is: randomized to nivolumab then ipilimumab (arm A) or the reverse (arm B). This specimen consisted of CD8+ T cells sorted from blood (inferred from file names), obtained from a patient given nivolumab and ipilimumab in sequence. The receptors derive from a human donor with melanoma.

The rearrangement links TRBV9 to TRBJ2-2; 9 nucleotides match TRBD1. Germline lookup yields CDR1 SGDLS and CDR2 YYNGEE. CDR3 size: 17 residues. Trimming cost V 1 base and J 3 bases; bases outside gene matches: 7. The CDR3 nucleotides are TGTGCCAGCAGCGTACCCCGCCGGGACAGGGACACCGGGGAGCTGTTTTTT. This gives the protein CASSVPRRDRDTGELFF.

The chain employs TRBV29-1 and TRBJ2-5; 12 nucleotides line up with TRBD2. The end of the DNA is better explained by TRBJ2-7, so the J call may be wrong. The CDR3 length is 13 residues. In germline, CDR1 is SQVTM, CDR2 ANQGSEA. In nucleotides, the CDR3 is TGCAGCGCCAAGACTAGCGGGAGTCACGAGCAGTACTTC. It is translated as CSAKTSGSHEQYF.

This rearrangement joins TRBV27 to TRBJ2-3; 9 bases match TRBD2. The CDR3 contains 13 residues. Germline V CDR1 and CDR2: MNHEY, SMNVEV (reference sequence). V lost 10 bases and J lost 5; bases outside the gene matches: 7. CDR3 nucleotides: TGTGCCACCTTAGCGGGAGCGGAAGATACGCAGTATTTT. Translating gives CATLAGAEDTQYF.